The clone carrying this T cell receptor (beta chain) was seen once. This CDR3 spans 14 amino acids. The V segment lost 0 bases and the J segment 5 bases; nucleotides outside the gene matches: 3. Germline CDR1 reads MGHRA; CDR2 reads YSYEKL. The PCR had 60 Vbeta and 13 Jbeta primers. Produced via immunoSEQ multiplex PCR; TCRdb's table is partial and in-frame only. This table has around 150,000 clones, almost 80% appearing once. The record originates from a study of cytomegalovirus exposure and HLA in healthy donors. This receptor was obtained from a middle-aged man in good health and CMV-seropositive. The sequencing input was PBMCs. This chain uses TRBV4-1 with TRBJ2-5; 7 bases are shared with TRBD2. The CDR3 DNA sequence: TGCGCCAGCAGCCAAGAGAGCGGGGAGGAGACCCAGTACTTC. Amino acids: CASSQESGEETQYF.